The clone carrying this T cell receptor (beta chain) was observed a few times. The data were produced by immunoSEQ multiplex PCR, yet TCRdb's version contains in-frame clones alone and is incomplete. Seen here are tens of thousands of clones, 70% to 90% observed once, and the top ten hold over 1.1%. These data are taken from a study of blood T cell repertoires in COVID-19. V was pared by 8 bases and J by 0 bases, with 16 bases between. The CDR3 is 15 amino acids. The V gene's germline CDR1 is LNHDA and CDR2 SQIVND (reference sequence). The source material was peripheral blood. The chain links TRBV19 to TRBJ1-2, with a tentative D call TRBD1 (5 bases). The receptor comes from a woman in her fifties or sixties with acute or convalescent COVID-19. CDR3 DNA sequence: TGTGCCAGTGGAATCCCCACAGGAGCTAACTATGGCTACACCTTC. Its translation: CASGIPTGANYGYTF.